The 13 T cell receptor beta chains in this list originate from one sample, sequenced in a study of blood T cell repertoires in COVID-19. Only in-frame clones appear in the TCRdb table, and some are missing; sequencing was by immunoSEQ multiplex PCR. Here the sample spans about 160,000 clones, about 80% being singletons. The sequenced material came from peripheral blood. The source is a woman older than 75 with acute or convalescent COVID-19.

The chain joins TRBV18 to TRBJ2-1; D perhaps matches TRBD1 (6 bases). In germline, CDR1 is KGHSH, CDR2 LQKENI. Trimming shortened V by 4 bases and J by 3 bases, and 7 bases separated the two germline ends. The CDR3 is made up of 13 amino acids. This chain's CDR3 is CASSQQGYNEQFF. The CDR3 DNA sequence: TGTGCCAGCTCACAACAGGGCTACAATGAGCAGTTCTTC.

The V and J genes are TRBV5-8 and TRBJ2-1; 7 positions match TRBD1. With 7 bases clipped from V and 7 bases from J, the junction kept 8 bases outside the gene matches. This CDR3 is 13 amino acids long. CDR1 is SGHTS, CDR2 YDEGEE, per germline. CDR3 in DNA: TGTGCCAGCCGCCGGACAGGACGAAATGAGCAGTTCTTC. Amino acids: CASRRTGRNEQFF. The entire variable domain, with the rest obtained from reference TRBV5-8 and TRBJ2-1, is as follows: EAGVTQSPTHLIKTRGQQATLRCSPISGHTSVYWYQQALGLGLQFLLWYDEGEERNRGNFPPRFSGRQFPNYSSELNVNALELEDSALYLCASRRTGRNEQFFGPGTRLTVL.

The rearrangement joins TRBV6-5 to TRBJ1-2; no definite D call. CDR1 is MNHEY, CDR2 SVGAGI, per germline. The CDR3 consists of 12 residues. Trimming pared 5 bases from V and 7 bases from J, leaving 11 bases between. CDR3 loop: CASSPHLFGYTF. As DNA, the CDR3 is TGTGCCAGCAGTCCCCACCTATTTGGCTACACCTTC.

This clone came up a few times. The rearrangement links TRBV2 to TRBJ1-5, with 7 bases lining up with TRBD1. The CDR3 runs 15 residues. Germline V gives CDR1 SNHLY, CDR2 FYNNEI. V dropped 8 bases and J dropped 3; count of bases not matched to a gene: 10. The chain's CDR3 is CASQEIGQVNQPQHF. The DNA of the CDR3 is TGTGCCAGCCAAGAGATAGGACAGGTCAATCAGCCCCAGCATTTT.

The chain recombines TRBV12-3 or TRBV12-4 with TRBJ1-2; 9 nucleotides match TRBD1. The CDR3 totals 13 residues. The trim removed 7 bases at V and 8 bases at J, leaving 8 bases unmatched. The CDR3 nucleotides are TGTGCCAGCACCGAGGGACAGGGTCGGGGCTACACCTTC. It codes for CASTEGQGRGYTF.

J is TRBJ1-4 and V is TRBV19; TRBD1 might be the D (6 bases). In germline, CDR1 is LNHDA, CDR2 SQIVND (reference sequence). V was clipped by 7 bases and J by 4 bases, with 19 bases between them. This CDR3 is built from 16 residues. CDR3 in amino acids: CASTPLAGVNNEKLFF. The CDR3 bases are TGTGCCAGTACCCCCTTGGCAGGGGTAAATAATGAAAAACTGTTTTTT. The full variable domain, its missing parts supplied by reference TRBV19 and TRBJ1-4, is DGGITQSPKYLFRKEGQNVTLSCEQNLNHDAMYWYRQDPGQGLRLIYYSQIVNDFQKGDIAEGYSVSREKKESFPLTVTSAQKNPTAFYLCASTPLAGVNNEKLFFGSGTQLSVL.

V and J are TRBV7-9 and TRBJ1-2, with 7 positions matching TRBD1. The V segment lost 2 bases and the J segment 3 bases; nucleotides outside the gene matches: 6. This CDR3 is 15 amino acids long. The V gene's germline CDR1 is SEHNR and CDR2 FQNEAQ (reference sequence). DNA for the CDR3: TGTGCCAGCAGCTTATACGAAGGGGGCGACTATGGCTACACCTTC. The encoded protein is CASSLYEGGDYGYTF.

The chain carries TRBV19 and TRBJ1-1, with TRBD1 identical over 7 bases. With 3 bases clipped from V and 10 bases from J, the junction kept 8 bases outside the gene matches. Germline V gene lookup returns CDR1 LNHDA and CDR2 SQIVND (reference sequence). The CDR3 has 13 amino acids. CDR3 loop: CASSMWGTGAAFF. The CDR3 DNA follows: TGTGCCAGTAGTATGTGGGGTACAGGGGCAGCTTTCTTT.

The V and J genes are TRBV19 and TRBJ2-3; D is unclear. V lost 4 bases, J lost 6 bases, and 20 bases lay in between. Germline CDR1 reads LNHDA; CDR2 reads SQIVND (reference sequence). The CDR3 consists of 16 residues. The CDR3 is CASSTVAARPPDTQYF. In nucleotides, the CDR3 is TGTGCCAGTAGTACCGTGGCGGCCCGACCCCCCGATACGCAGTATTTT.

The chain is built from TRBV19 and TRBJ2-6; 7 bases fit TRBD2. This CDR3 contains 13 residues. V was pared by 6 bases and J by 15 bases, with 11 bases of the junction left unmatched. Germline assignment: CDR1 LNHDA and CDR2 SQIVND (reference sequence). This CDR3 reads CASREGGSPALTF. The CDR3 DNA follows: TGTGCCAGTAGGGAAGGCGGGAGTCCCGCCCTGACTTTC. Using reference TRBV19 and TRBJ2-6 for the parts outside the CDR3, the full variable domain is DGGITQSPKYLFRKEGQNVTLSCEQNLNHDAMYWYRQDPGQGLRLIYYSQIVNDFQKGDIAEGYSVSREKKESFPLTVTSAQKNPTAFYLCASREGGSPALTFGAGSRLTVL.

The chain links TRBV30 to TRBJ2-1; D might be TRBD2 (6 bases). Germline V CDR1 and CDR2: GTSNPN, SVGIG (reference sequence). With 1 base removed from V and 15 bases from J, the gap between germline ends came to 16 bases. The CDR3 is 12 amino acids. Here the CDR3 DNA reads TGTGCCTGGAGTGGCGGGATTCTAGACCTGTTCTTC. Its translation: CAWSGGILDLFF. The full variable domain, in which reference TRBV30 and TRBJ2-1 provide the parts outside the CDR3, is SQTIHQWPATLVQPVGSPLSLECTVEGTSNPNLYWYRQAAGRGLQLLFYSVGIGQISSEVPQNLSASRPQDRQFILSSKKLLLSDSGFYLCAWSGGILDLFFGPGTRLTVL.

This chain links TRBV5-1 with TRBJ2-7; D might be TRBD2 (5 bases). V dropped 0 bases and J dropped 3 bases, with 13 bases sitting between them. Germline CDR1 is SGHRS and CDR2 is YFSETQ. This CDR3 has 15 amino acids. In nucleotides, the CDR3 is TGCGCCAGCAGCTTGGGGACTGATACCAGCTACGAGCAGTACTTC. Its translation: CASSLGTDTSYEQYF.

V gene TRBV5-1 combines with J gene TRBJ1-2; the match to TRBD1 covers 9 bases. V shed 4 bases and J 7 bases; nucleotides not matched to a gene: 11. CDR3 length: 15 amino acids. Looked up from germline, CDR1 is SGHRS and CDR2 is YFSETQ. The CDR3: CASSVRDRDVSGYTF. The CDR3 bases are TGCGCCAGCAGCGTCCGGGACAGGGATGTAAGTGGCTACACCTTC.